This T cell receptor beta chain was retrieved from a study of post-analysis software for immune sequencing data. Study-wide background: Relapsing-remitting, secondary progressive and progressive-relapsing forms of multiple sclerosis all featured among disease courses. General observations from the study: There was significantly lower normalized Chao1 diversity in multiple sclerosis patients than in controls. TRBV segments more frequent in patients than in controls numbered five and included TRBV5-6, TRBV5-1 and TRBV20-1. Co-batched samples clustered tightly together by F measure.

V lost 4 bases, J lost 3 bases, and 9 bases lay in between. This CDR3 is 13 amino acids long. CDR1 is MGHRA, CDR2 YSYEKL, per germline. The table lists this clonotype with a few counts. The antigen is not known. Each TCR beta cDNA library carried unique molecular identifiers. T cells numbering roughly 0.95 to 11 million gave rise to some 520,000 cDNA molecules. TCRdb analysed the PCR reads with MiXCR anew, one entry per CDR3 protein. The profile covers hundreds of thousands of distinct CDR3 sequences, with 36% appearing a single time and 4.5% to 5.5% taken by the ten largest. Source material: blood. The chain has TRBV4-1 and TRBJ1-1; D is ambiguous. The TCR was taken from a girl between 5 and 17 years old with multiple sclerosis. The CDR3 protein is CASSPPSDTEAFF. The CDR3 bases are TGCGCCAGCAGCCCTCCATCAGACACTGAAGCTTTCTTT.